This T cell receptor (beta chain) was sequenced during a study of blood T cell repertoires in COVID-19. On the study more broadly: Italy, Spain and the United States were the sources of the convalescent and acute COVID-19 samples. In each case, the material was cDNA or gDNA derived from T cells, B-cell-depleted T cells, or PBMCs.

As processed by the authors: Amplifying reference gene primers gave estimates of nucleated cell counts. Assay used: immunoSEQ multiplex PCR; TCRdb lists only in-frame clones, some missing. The DNA was the basis for D and trimming; V, J and clone size are from that table. Here the sample spans under 450,000 clones, roughly 86% being singletons. The sequencing sample was made of peripheral blood. This sequence was found in a human donor with acute or convalescent COVID-19. The donor label of this sample is uncertain.

The CDR3 region has the DNA TGTGCCAGCAGTTTAGGGGGACAGGGCTCTAACTATGGCTACACCTTC. Encoded protein: CASSLGGQGSNYGYTF. V usage is TRBV28 and J usage is TRBJ1-2; 9 nucleotides align to TRBD1. Germline lookup yields CDR1 MDHEN and CDR2 SYDVKM. This CDR3 region has 16 residues. V gave up 2 bases and J gave up 0 bases; unmatched junction bases: 4.